These 29 T cell receptor beta chains were all obtained from the same sample, sequenced in a study of blood T cell repertoires in COVID-19. Clones were sequenced by immunoSEQ multiplex PCR, and TCRdb holds only the in-frame ones, with some missing. Of fewer than 250,000 clones in the sample, 76% were seen once. Material for sequencing was PBMCs or T cells enriched from blood (not recorded which). The receptors were sampled from a woman aged 45-60 years with acute COVID-19.

This chain links TRBV14 with TRBJ2-1; TRBD2 aligns across 15 bases. Germline trimming cut 4 bases from V and 0 bases from J; bases unmatched to any gene: 4. The CDR3 sequence is 18 residues long. Germline V gene data show CDR1 as SGHDN and CDR2 as FVKESK. CDR3 loop: CASSPGLAGGSSYNEQFF. CDR3 DNA: TGTGCCAGCAGCCCCGGACTAGCGGGGGGGAGCTCCTACAATGAGCAGTTCTTC.

The CDR3 region is CASRPAVGSTNYGYTF. Here the CDR3 DNA reads TGTGCCAGCAGACCGGCAGTCGGGTCTACGAACTATGGCTACACCTTC. The rearrangement joins TRBV3-1 (or the pseudogene TRBV3-2) to TRBJ1-2, with D unclear. The V gene's germline CDR1 is LGHDT and CDR2 YNNKEL (reference sequence). The CDR3 spans 16 residues. V lost 6 bases and J lost 2, with 19 bases in between.

The chain joins TRBV14 to TRBJ1-4; D may be TRBD1 (5 bases). Germline V gene data show CDR1 as SGHDN and CDR2 as FVKESK. Trimming removed 2 bases at V and 7 bases at J, with 17 bases between. The CDR3 consists of 16 residues. CDR3 bases: TGTGCCAGCAGCCAATTCCTCTCGGGGGACCGTGAAAAACTGTTTTTT. As protein: CASSQFLSGDREKLFF.

This chain joins TRBV29-1 and TRBJ1-2, with D maybe TRBD1 (6 bases). Germline V CDR1 and CDR2: SQVTM, ANQGSEA. The V gene lost 4 bases and the J gene lost 4 bases, with 10 bases spanning the gap. The CDR3 sequence is 12 residues long. CDR3 nucleotides: TGCAGCGTTGGGACAGCGATCTATGGCTACACCTTC. Protein product: CSVGTAIYGYTF.

The chain links TRBV5-1 to TRBJ2-2, with TRBD2 matching over 7 bases. Trimming at V came to 2 bases and at J to 0 bases, leaving 1 base not matched to a gene. Germline CDR1 and CDR2: SGHRS and YFSETQ. The CDR3 runs 15 residues. The CDR3 reads CASSFLAANTGELFF. The CDR3 region has the DNA TGCGCCAGCAGCTTCCTAGCGGCGAACACCGGGGAGCTGTTTTTT.

This chain connects TRBV28 to TRBJ2-5; D may be TRBD2 (6 bases). The CDR3 runs to 13 residues. Trimming took 7 bases from V and 1 from J, leaving 10 bases between them. Germline V gene data show CDR1 as MDHEN and CDR2 as SYDVKM. DNA for the CDR3: TGTGCCAGCAATTCGGGACTCCAAGAGACCCAGTACTTC. Translated: CASNSGLQETQYF.

The chain has TRBV6-2 or TRBV6-3 and TRBJ2-3; 7 positions match TRBD1. The CDR3 length is 16 residues. V lost 0 bases to trimming and J lost 1 base; unmatched junction nucleotides: 4. CDR1 is MNHEY, CDR2 SVGEGT, per germline. The CDR3 is CASSYSTGLGTDTQYF. CDR3 bases: TGTGCCAGCAGTTACTCGACAGGGCTGGGCACAGATACGCAGTATTTT.

The chain joins TRBV19 to TRBJ2-5; 10 positions agree with TRBD1. The V and J ends lost 8 bases and 5 bases, in that order; junction bases with no gene match: 8. This CDR3 is built from 14 residues. Germline lookup yields CDR1 LNHDA and CDR2 SQIVND (reference sequence). The CDR3 bases are TGTGCCAGTTCAATGGGACAGGGGATGGAGACCCAGTACTTC. This gives the protein CASSMGQGMETQYF.

As to this clone: Given a much more abundant clone one base away, this may be a read error. This chain links TRBV7-8 with TRBJ1-5; D uncertain. From germline, CDR1 is SGHVS and CDR2 FQNEAQ. The V gene lost 2 bases and the J gene lost 5 bases, with 7 bases spanning the gap. This CDR3 has 13 residues. The CDR3 DNA follows: TGTGCCAGCAGCTTATCCCCTGATCAGCCCCAGCATTTT. Its protein product is CASSLSPDQPQHF. Full variable domain (outside the CDR3, taken from reference TRBV7-8 and TRBJ1-5): GAGVSQSPRYKVAKRGQDVALRCDPISGHVSLFWYQQALGQGPEFLTYFQNEAQLDKSGLPSDRFFAERPEGSVSTLKIQRTQQEDSAVYLCASSLSPDQPQHFGDGTRLSIL.

The chain is built from TRBV6-5 and TRBJ1-2; 8 nucleotides line up with TRBD1. V lost 6 bases to trimming and J lost 4 bases; unmatched junction nucleotides: 4. Germline V gives CDR1 MNHEY, CDR2 SVGAGI. The CDR3 has 13 residues. This chain's CDR3 is CASRPGQGYGYTF. Written as DNA, the CDR3 is TGTGCCAGCAGACCCGGACAGGGCTATGGCTACACCTTC.

The chain employs TRBV9 and TRBJ2-7, with 7 bases that match TRBD1. Trimming removed 0 bases from V and 1 base from J; junction bases left unmatched: 4. Germline V CDR1 and CDR2: SGDLS, YYNGEE. This CDR3 region has 15 residues. CDR3 DNA sequence: TGTGCCAGCAGCGTAGCGACAGGGCAATCCTACGAGCAGTACGTC. Amino acids: CASSVATGQSYEQYV.

This clone has just a few counts. The chain uses TRBV29-1 and TRBJ1-1, with 8 bases lining up with TRBD1. The junction had 6 bases not matched to a gene; V was cut back by 7 bases and J by 5 bases. CDR1 is SQVTM and CDR2 is ANQGSEA in the germline V gene. This CDR3 spans 12 amino acids. The CDR3 DNA reads as TGCAGCGGTGGACAGGGATTGACTGAAGCTTTCTTT. Protein sequence: CSGGQGLTEAFF.

The chain is built from TRBV7-9 and TRBJ1-5; possible D gene TRBD1, 6 bases. The length of the CDR3 is 14 residues. V lost 5 bases, J lost 1 base, and 9 bases lay in between. Germline CDR1 and CDR2: SEHNR and FQNEAQ (reference sequence). The CDR3 spells CASSAQGSNQPQHF. CDR3 bases: TGTGCCAGCAGCGCCCAGGGGAGCAATCAGCCCCAGCATTTT.

CDR3 DNA: TGTGCCAGCAGCTTAGGGAGGGGAAACACCATATATTTT. Translated, it gives CASSLGRGNTIYF. This sequence joins TRBV7-8 and TRBJ1-3; D unclear. The V and J ends lost 1 base and 4 bases respectively, with 5 bases between them. CDR3 size: 13 residues. Germline loops: CDR1 SGHVS, CDR2 FQNEAQ.

This chain joins TRBV18 and TRBJ1-4, with D perhaps TRBD1 (5 bases). The CDR3 loop spans 16 amino acids. Per the germline V gene, CDR1 is KGHSH and CDR2 is LQKENI. Trimming took off 6 bases at V and 4 bases at J, with 18 bases between the two ends. The CDR3 loop reads CASSPNAGQGNEKLFF. In nucleotides, the CDR3 is TGTGCCAGCTCCCCCAACGCGGGGCAGGGTAATGAAAAACTGTTTTTT.

The V and J genes are TRBV19 and TRBJ2-1; D unclear. V lost 3 bases, J lost 5 bases, and 5 bases lay in between. Per germline, CDR1 LNHDA and CDR2 SQIVND (reference sequence). This CDR3 contains 12 residues. The CDR3 region is CASSIGDNEQFF. The CDR3 nucleotides are TGTGCCAGTAGTATTGGAGACAATGAGCAGTTCTTC.

This chain connects TRBV4-1 to TRBJ1-1, with TRBD1 matching 7 bases. The junction had 8 bases not matched to a gene; V was cut back by 0 bases and J by 4 bases. Germline V gene data show CDR1 as MGHRA and CDR2 as YSYEKL. This CDR3 region has 16 residues. CDR3 amino acids: CASSQDFDREVTEAFF. The CDR3 bases are TGCGCCAGCAGCCAAGATTTCGACAGGGAGGTCACTGAAGCTTTCTTT.

The chain combines TRBV28 with TRBJ1-6, with 8 bases lining up with TRBD1. The CDR3 spans 16 residues. V was clipped by 8 bases and J by 9 bases; unmatched bases: 15. Germline assignment: CDR1 MDHEN and CDR2 SYDVKM. CDR3 amino acids: CASGTTGTGKSSPLHF. The CDR3 DNA reads TGTGCCAGCGGGACGACCGGGACAGGAAAAAGTTCACCCCTCCACTTT.

This clone was observed a handful of times. The rearrangement joins TRBV5-8 to TRBJ2-7; 9 bases match TRBD1. The CDR3 has 15 amino acids. The trim removed 4 bases at V and 6 bases at J, leaving 11 bases unmatched. Germline CDR1 reads SGHTS; CDR2 reads YDEGEE. The CDR3 DNA reads as TGTGCCAGCAGCATCCGGGACAGGGAGGTATCCGAGCAGTACGTC. Translation: CASSIRDREVSEQYV.

About this clone itself: The sample has other DNA sequences that encode this CDR3 too. V and J are TRBV7-3 and TRBJ1-6; no firm D call. CDR3 size: 13 residues. V lost 4 bases and J 4 bases, leaving 5 bases between the germline ends. Germline values: CDR1 SGHTA, CDR2 FQGTGA. The CDR3 coding sequence is TGTGCCAGCAGCTCTTCGTATAATTCACCCCTCCACTTT. The encoded protein is CASSSSYNSPLHF.

The chain is built from TRBV25-1 and TRBJ1-1; a weak D match, TRBD1 (5 bases). The CDR3 runs to 13 residues. V was trimmed by 4 bases and J by 10 bases, leaving 16 bases between them. In germline, CDR1 is MGHDK, CDR2 SYGVNS. CDR3 loop: CASSGAGKIAAFF. CDR3 nucleotides: TGTGCCAGCAGTGGGGCAGGGAAAATTGCAGCTTTCTTT.

In DNA, the CDR3 is TGTGCCAGCTCACCGGGCCCGGACAGGATTAATGAAAAACTGTTTTTT. Protein sequence: CASSPGPDRINEKLFF. The chain carries TRBV18 and TRBJ1-4, with 7 bases identical to TRBD1. Per the germline V gene, CDR1 is KGHSH and CDR2 is LQKENI. The CDR3 has 16 amino acids. J lost 4 bases, V lost 3 bases, and 8 bases had no gene match.

The chain carries TRBV9 and TRBJ1-2; TRBD1 matches at 9 bases. With 0 bases clipped from V and 5 bases from J, the junction kept 11 bases outside the gene matches. The germline gives CDR1 SGDLS, CDR2 YYNGEE. The CDR3 loop spans 17 amino acids. Here the CDR3 DNA reads TGTGCCAGCAGCGTAGGGGACAGGGATTCCCACCTGTATGGCTACACCTTC. This sequence encodes CASSVGDRDSHLYGYTF.

The chain combines TRBV19 with TRBJ2-4, with TRBD2 identical over 7 bases. In germline, CDR1 is LNHDA, CDR2 SQIVND (reference sequence). Trimming cost V 7 bases and J 7 bases; bases outside gene matches: 7. CDR3 length: 13 residues. The CDR3 region is CASTITGGNIQYF. The DNA for the CDR3 is TGTGCCAGTACCATCACCGGGGGGAACATTCAGTACTTC.

This sequence joins TRBV4-1 and TRBJ1-4; maybe TRBD1 (6 bases). The CDR3 runs to 14 residues. Germline-derived CDR1 and CDR2 are MGHRA and YSYEKL. Trimming removed 4 bases from V and 5 bases from J, with 11 bases in between. The CDR3 region has the DNA TGCGCCAGCAGCCCAACTACAGGGAATGAAAAACTGTTTTTT. This encodes CASSPTTGNEKLFF.

This chain links TRBV28 with TRBJ1-2; D not certain. This CDR3 is built from 14 residues. CDR1 is MDHEN and CDR2 is SYDVKM in the germline V gene. V shed 7 bases and J shed 7 bases, with 19 bases lying between them. The CDR3 nucleotides read TGTGCCAGCACCTCGGTGGGCGTAGTGGGTGGCTACACCTTC. Translation gives CASTSVGVVGGYTF.

The chain is built from TRBV28 and TRBJ2-2, with TRBD1 matching 7 bases. The CDR3 runs to 18 residues. V lost 6 bases to trimming and J lost 0 bases; unmatched junction nucleotides: 13. Germline V gives CDR1 MDHEN, CDR2 SYDVKM. This CDR3 reads CASRPQRGRSPNTGELFF. In nucleotides, the CDR3 is TGTGCCAGCAGACCCCAGAGGGGGCGCAGCCCGAACACCGGGGAGCTGTTTTTT.

The V call is TRBV7-9, the J call TRBJ2-3; 8 nucleotides match TRBD2. The CDR3 is 16 amino acids. V lost 5 bases and J lost 5; bases outside the gene matches: 12. Per the germline V gene, CDR1 is SEHNR and CDR2 is FQNEAQ (reference sequence). This CDR3 is CASSPTLRGGRDTQYF. The CDR3 DNA is TGTGCCAGCAGCCCAACGCTTCGGGGGGGGCGAGATACGCAGTATTTT. The full variable domain, its missing parts supplied by reference TRBV7-9 and TRBJ2-3, is DTGVSQNPRHKITKRGQNVTFRCDPISEHNRLYWYRQTLGQGPEFLTYFQNEAQLEKSRLLSDRFSAERPKGSFSTLEIQRTEQGDSAMYLCASSPTLRGGRDTQYFGPGTRLTVL.

This clone was detected ten times or more. The chain couples TRBV4-1 to TRBJ1-5; TRBD1 might be the D (6 bases). Germline V gives CDR1 MGHRA, CDR2 YSYEKL. V was trimmed by 1 base and J by 4 bases, leaving 11 bases between them. The CDR3 has 15 residues. CDR3 amino acids: CASSQVGGANQPQHF. The DNA of the CDR3 is TGCGCCAGCAGCCAAGTGGGGGGGGCTAATCAGCCCCAGCATTTT.